Sequencing of this TCR beta chain was carried out in a study of T cells in Graves' hyperthyroidism and ophthalmopathy (dated by TCRdb to about 2019). For context, the study as a whole: Peripheral blood was sampled at the time of initial diagnosis, prior to any treatment. TCR V-J signatures able to tell the groups apart were searched for in a discovery cohort of 100 or so patients, of whom approximately 40 had Graves' ophthalmopathy and 55 to 60 had stable Graves' hyperthyroidism. An independent validation cohort of around 19 hyperthyroidism patients and 17 patients who later progressed to ophthalmopathy tested prospective prediction of ophthalmopathy. The 75 to 100 discovery patients were randomly split 7:3 into training and test sets. In several Graves' hyperthyroidism patients, the study also compared T-cell repertoires from thyroid tissue with T-cell repertoires from blood. After sampling, hyperthyroidism patients received methimazole starting at 30 mg daily, and ophthalmopathy patients received high-dose intravenous methylprednisolone. The paper reports TCR Vbeta CDR3 sequencing of some 140 peripheral blood samples: 40 or so ophthalmopathy, around 80 hyperthyroidism and approximately 17 progressor patients.

General conclusions and limits of the study: During validation, the model predicted progression to ophthalmopathy a median of approximately 6 months ahead of onset, with more than 60% sensitivity and 72.22% specificity. Blood samples also contained most of the expanded thyroid clonotypes (frequency above 0.001), which suggests that blood repertoires may reflect thyroid immune responses. Ophthalmopathy was separated from stable hyperthyroidism by a 13 V-J signature model, with approximately 90% sensitivity and roughly 81% specificity obtained in cross-validation and 80%/75% obtained in testing. No statistical method was used to fix the sample size in advance, and group allocation was not hidden from the investigators.

Ophthalmopathy patients had moderately to severely active disease, Clinical Activity Score of at least 3, NOSPECS grade of at least 4, and duration under 3 months. Any patient with an uncontrolled infection, another autoimmune disease, pregnancy or lactation was excluded. Diagnoses were established on the basis of clinical symptoms, serum thyroxine and TRAb, thyroid ultrasound, and orbital computed tomography. PBMCs were separated from about 10 ml of fresh peripheral blood using Ficoll-Paque density gradient centrifugation. Total RNA was extracted using Trizol reagent, and RNA quality was assessed on an Agilent 2100 Bioanalyzer. TCR beta CDR3 regions were amplified from RNA transcripts. For the first round of RT-PCR on the TCR CDR3, the HTBI primer set was used together with the Qiagen OneStep RT-PCR kit. A second multiplex PCR round built the libraries, followed by size selection and purification. Paired-end sequencing of the libraries was performed with 100 bp reads on an Illumina HiSeq2000. The paper's data handling went like this. SOAPnuke was used to process the raw data, with reads discarded if the reads contained adapters or uncalled bases, had a mean Phred below 15, or lacked an exact constant-primer or identifier match. High-quality paired reads were merged using COPE v1.2.5, and each unique nucleotide sequence was defined as a clonotype. MiTCR v1.1 was used to align the clonotypes against IMGT TRBV, TRBD and TRBJ reference segments. The analysis included only V-J combinations with a frequency above 0.0001, which together covered around 99% of the repertoires. The TCS score was defined as F50 (clonal expansion) divided by E x V (chaos), with BLOSUM62-based TCRdist calculated between CDR3 peptides within each V-J. Welch's t-statistics and random forest reduced fewer than 600 V-J features to about 13, which were used in a naive Bayes classifier (R e1071). The similarity between thyroid and blood repertoires was quantified using the Morisita-Horn index. The public reads were reprocessed in TCRdb via fastp at Q25 and MiXCR, keeping in-frame beta chains. Rows are combined by CDR3 protein, so each entry shows the most common genes and DNA. TCRdb, rather than the study authors, made the V and J calls. Recorded for this sample are 600,000 to 700,000 distinct CDR3 sequences; about 15% of them occurred a single time. Around 4.5% of the sample is held by the ten biggest clonotypes.

This clonotype occurred many times. Its antigen is unknown. No much larger clonotype is one base removed from it; base qualities were not supplied. Material: blood. This clonotype was obtained from a middle-aged woman with Graves' ophthalmopathy.

The bases read TGTGCCAGCAGTGAGGTGACAGGGACCACTGAAGCTTTCTTT. Its amino acids are CASSEVTGTTEAFF. The chain employs TRBV6-1 and TRBJ1-1; 7 bases in the junction line up with TRBD1. The CDR3 covers 14 residues, taking in both the cysteine and the phenylalanine. Only the CDR3 DNA is retained, 42 bases long and in frame from the first base. At the junction V is shortened by 3 bases and J by 4 bases; bases outside the gene matches: 5. In the germline V gene, CDR1 corresponds to MNHNS and CDR2 to SASEGT.